These T cell receptor beta chains were read from a single sample in a study of shared clonotypes between healthy human individuals. Profiling relied on immunoSEQ multiplex PCR, and the TCRdb table lists in-frame clones only, not all of them. Counted here are 500,000 to 700,000 clones, approximately 95% occurring once; the ten biggest clones make up over 0.095%. Sequencing used naive CD8+ T cells sorted from blood. The origin of the receptors is a woman in her twenties or thirties in good health. Each CDR3 is given with its conserved first and last residue. A D gene is named only where the DNA matches it firmly. The listing skips clone size in some rows; elsewhere it reads once, few, many or a size class.

>TRBJ2-2|TRBV6-5|once|TRBD2
TGTGCCAGCAGTTACCGGACTAGCAGGAACACCGGGGAGCTGTTTTTT
CASSYRTSRNTGELFF
>TRBJ1-1|TRBV6-6|NA|NA
TGTGCCAGCAGTGACAGAACAGACACTGAAGCTTTCTTT
CASSDRTDTEAFF
>TRBJ1-1|TRBV5-4|NA|TRBD1
TGTGCCAGCAGCCCCTCGGGGACAGCTGAAGCTTTCTTT
CASSPSGTAEAFF
>TRBJ2-5|TRBV28|NA|NA
TGTGCCAGCAGTTTAGCTGAAGAGCAGTACTTC
CASSLAEEQYF
>TRBJ1-1|TRBV7-9|few|NA
TGTGCCAGCAGCCGAATGAACACTGAAGCTTTCTTT
CASSRMNTEAFF
>TRBJ2-7|TRBV28|NA|NA
TGTGCCAGCAGTCAGACCTCCTACGAGCAGTACTTC
CASSQTSYEQYF
>TRBJ2-1|TRBV18|NA|TRBD2
TGTGCCAGCTCACGGGACAGTCGGACTAGCGGGAGGGAGGGGAATGAGCAGTTCTTC
CASSRDSRTSGREGNEQFF
>TRBJ2-7|TRBV27|NA|TRBD2
TGTGCCAGCAGTCTAAACACCCCGGGAGGCCCCACCTACGAGCAGTACTTC
CASSLNTPGGPTYEQYF
>TRBJ2-7|TRBV28|NA|TRBD2
TGTGCCAGCGGGACTAGCGGGACCTACGAGCAGTACTTC
CASGTSGTYEQYF
>TRBJ1-1|TRBV7-9|NA|NA
TGTGCCAGCAGCCTTGGGGGAGGTGGTGAAGCTTTCTTT
CASSLGGGGEAFF
>TRBJ2-7|TRBV30|NA|NA
TGTGCCTGGGCCTGGGGGACCTACGAGCAGTACTTC
CAWAWGTYEQYF
>TRBJ2-5|TRBV19|NA|NA
TGTGCCAGTAGTATGGACAGCGAAGAGACCCAGTACTTC
CASSMDSEETQYF
>TRBJ1-5|TRBV4-1|NA|NA
TGCGCCAGCAGCCAAAGCGTAGGGGATCAGCCCCAGCATTTT
CASSQSVGDQPQHF
>TRBJ2-5|TRBV2|NA|NA
TGTGCCAGCAGTGAAGTGCGCGGGATGGGGGAGACCCAGTACTTC
CASSEVRGMGETQYF
>TRBJ2-2|TRBV5-4|once|NA
TGTGCCAGCACCCAAGGGGGGAACACCGGGGAGCTGTTTTTT
CASTQGGNTGELFF
>TRBJ2-3|TRBV28|NA|NA
TGTGCCAGCAGTTTAGGTGGGGGAATGATCACAGATACGCAGTATTTT
CASSLGGGMITDTQYF
>TRBJ2-2|TRBV2|NA|TRBD2
TGTGCCAGCAGGGGACTAGCGGCCCCCGGGACCGGGGAGCTGTTTTTT
CASRGLAAPGTGELFF
>TRBJ2-1|TRBV11-2|NA|TRBD2
TGTGCCAGCAGCCCGAGACTAGCTTTTGAGCAGTTCTTC
CASSPRLAFEQFF
>TRBJ2-7|TRBV27|NA|NA
TGTGCCAGCAGTTTATCGCTTGGCGGTTTAACCGAGCAGTACTTC
CASSLSLGGLTEQYF
>TRBJ1-1|TRBV6-1|NA|NA
TGTGCCAGCACCCCCGATCTATGGGGAAACACTGAAGCTTTCTTT
CASTPDLWGNTEAFF
>TRBJ1-1|TRBV2|NA|TRBD1
TGTGCCAGCAGTACGGGACAGGGGATGTCTGAAGCTTTCTTT
CASSTGQGMSEAFF
>TRBJ2-1|TRBV4-1|NA|TRBD2
TGCGCCAGCAGCGCCGGGACTAGCGGAAACAATGAGCAGTTCTTC
CASSAGTSGNNEQFF
>TRBJ1-2|TRBV7-9|NA|TRBD1
TGTGCCAGCACCTCTCTCGGGACAGGGCACTCGCCGTTCTATGGCTACACCTTC
CASTSLGTGHSPFYGYTF
>TRBJ1-5|TRBV4-2|NA|NA
TGTGCCAGCAGCCAAGAAGGAGGCCAGCCCCAGCATTTT
CASSQEGGQPQHF
>TRBJ2-3|TRBV5-5|NA|TRBD2
TGTGCCAGCAGCCTATGGACTAGCGGGTCCACAGATACGCAGTATTTT
CASSLWTSGSTDTQYF
>TRBJ2-2|TRBV7-2|NA|TRBD2
TGTGCCAGCAGACCGACTAGCGGGTGGGGCACCGGGGAGCTGTTTTTT
CASRPTSGWGTGELFF
>TRBJ2-7|TRBV5-6|NA|NA
TGTGCCAGCAGCTTGGCCGCCTTAACCGGGAGTAGCTCCTACGAGCAGTACTTC
CASSLAALTGSSSYEQYF
>TRBJ2-7|TRBV4-1|once|NA
TGCGCCAGCAGCCACCTCAAGGACTACGAGCAGTACTTC
CASSHLKDYEQYF
>TRBJ2-5|TRBV29-1|NA|TRBD2
TGCAGCGTCCTCGGACCCTGGACTAGCGGGAGATCGGAGACCCAGTACTTC
CSVLGPWTSGRSETQYF
>TRBJ2-3|TRBV28|NA|TRBD2
TGTGCCAGCAGTCCCCAACTAGCGGGAGAAGAAGATACGCAGTATTTT
CASSPQLAGEEDTQYF
>TRBJ2-1|TRBV11-3|NA|NA
TGTGCCAGCAGCTCCCGGGAGAACAATGAGCAGTTCTTC
CASSSRENNEQFF
>TRBJ1-2|TRBV6-4|NA|NA
TGTGCCAGCAGTGACAGCTATGGCTACACCTTC
CASSDSYGYTF
>TRBJ1-1|TRBV21-1|NA|NA
TGTGCCAGCAGCGACCCGGACATGAACACTGAAGCTTTCTTT
CASSDPDMNTEAFF
>TRBJ1-2|TRBV29-1|NA|TRBD1
TGCAGCGCGGGGGACAGGGACTATGGCTACACCTTC
CSAGDRDYGYTF
>TRBJ1-3|TRBV5-8|NA|NA
TGTGCCAGCAGCCATCAGAGCTCTGGAAACACCATATATTTT
CASSHQSSGNTIYF